The 6 T cell receptor beta chains below were found in one sample sequenced in a study of blood T cell repertoires in COVID-19. This table comes from immunoSEQ multiplex PCR, and its TCRdb copy is limited to in-frame clones, with some not included. Among over 300,000 clones, approximately 91% were seen once, and the ten largest hold about 9.5%. The sequenced material came from PBMCs or T cells enriched from blood (not recorded which). The receptors derive from a middle-aged woman who had recovered from COVID-19.

This chain connects TRBV28 to TRBJ2-7; maybe TRBD1 (6 bases). This CDR3 has 14 residues. V lost 3 bases to trimming and J lost 2 bases, with 11 bases between them. From germline, CDR1 is MDHEN and CDR2 SYDVKM. The CDR3 sequence is CASSLGQGPYEQYF. In DNA, the CDR3 is TGTGCCAGCAGTTTGGGGCAGGGGCCCTACGAGCAGTACTTC. Using reference TRBV28 and TRBJ2-7 for the parts outside the CDR3, the full variable domain is DVKVTQSSRYLVKRTGEKVFLECVQDMDHENMFWYRQDPGLGLRLIYFSYDVKMKEKGDIPEGYSVSREKKERFSLILESASTNQTSMYLCASSLGQGPYEQYFGPGTRLTVT.

This chain connects TRBV18 to TRBJ2-7; D is uncertain. Trimming removed 2 bases from V and 3 bases from J, with 5 bases in between. The germline gives CDR1 KGHSH, CDR2 LQKENI. CDR3 length: 12 residues. The CDR3 sequence: CASSPSIYEQYF. CDR3 in DNA: TGTGCCAGCTCACCATCAATCTACGAGCAGTACTTC.

The CDR3 DNA reads TGTGCCAGCAGCATGGGACAGGGGGCCGCTGAAGCTTTCTTT. Translating gives CASSMGQGAAEAFF. V usage is TRBV3-1 (or the pseudogene TRBV3-2) and J usage is TRBJ1-1; 12 nucleotides line up with TRBD1. J gave up 6 bases and V 5 bases, and 4 bases lay outside the gene matches. The CDR3 runs to 14 residues. Germline V gene data show CDR1 as LGHDT and CDR2 as YNNKEL (reference sequence).

The chain is built from TRBV6-5 and TRBJ1-1, with 11 nucleotides matching TRBD1. The CDR3 has 16 amino acids. The V gene's germline CDR1 is MNHEY and CDR2 SVGAGI. After removal of 4 bases from V and 5 bases from J, the junction contained 9 bases not matched to a gene. Here the CDR3 reads CASSSGDRGIRTEAFF. The CDR3, as DNA: TGTGCCAGCAGTTCGGGGGACAGGGGGATTAGGACTGAAGCTTTCTTT.

This clone showed up just once. The chain combines TRBV27 with TRBJ2-7, with TRBD2 matching 7 bases. J gave up 6 bases and V 0 bases, and 14 bases lay outside the gene matches. The CDR3 loop spans 17 amino acids. Germline CDR1 reads MNHEY; CDR2 reads SMNVEV (reference sequence). The CDR3 region is CASSLSRSGPGGGEQYF. For the CDR3, the DNA is TGTGCCAGCAGTTTATCGAGGTCAGGCCCTGGGGGGGGCGAGCAGTACTTC.

Regarding this clone: Different DNA sequences within this sample yield the same CDR3. The genes are TRBV19 and TRBJ1-5; possible D gene TRBD1, 6 bases. Per the germline V gene, CDR1 is LNHDA and CDR2 is SQIVND (reference sequence). V lost 2 bases, J lost 4 bases, and 12 bases lay in between. This CDR3 is 15 amino acids long. The DNA of the CDR3 is TGTGCCAGTAGTATACAGGGGCTCGGAAATCAGCCCCAGCATTTT. Its protein is CASSIQGLGNQPQHF.